Listed below are T cell receptor beta chains from one sample, sequenced in a study of blood T cell repertoires in COVID-19. TCRdb's copy holds only in-frame clones and misses some; the assay was immunoSEQ multiplex PCR. The sample has about 480,000 clones; 70% to 90% are singletons. The sequenced sample was PBMCs or T cells enriched from blood (not recorded which). Source of these receptors: a woman aged 18-30 years with acute COVID-19. Each CDR3 is given with its conserved first and last residue. The D gene is left open where the match is weak. Not every row has a clone size; where given, it reads once, few, many or a size class.

J	V	D	length	size	DNA	CDR3
TRBJ2-1	TRBV19	TRBD2	16	-	TGTGCCAGTAGTATCTCGGCGGGAGAACCTTACAATGAGCAGTTCTTC	CASSISAGEPYNEQFF
TRBJ1-2	TRBV9	TRBD1	15	-	TGTGCCAGCAGCGAGGGGACAGGGGGCGACTATGGCTACACCTTC	CASSEGTGGDYGYTF
TRBJ2-1	TRBV7-2	-	16	-	TGTGCCAGCAGCGCATCCCATACGGGTCTAGGCAATGAGCAGTTCTTC	CASSASHTGLGNEQFF
TRBJ1-1	TRBV4-1	TRBD1	15	few	TGCGCCAGCAGCCAAGCCGGGACAGGGGGCGAAGAAGCTTTCTTT	CASSQAGTGGEEAFF
TRBJ1-2	TRBV2	-	13	-	TGTGCCAGCAGTGCTACGGAGGGCTATGGCTACACCTTC	CASSATEGYGYTF
TRBJ2-1	TRBV11-2	-	16	-	TGTGCCAGCAGCAGCATAAAGGGGGTTCGGGTTTATGAGCAGTTCTTC	CASSSIKGVRVYEQFF
TRBJ1-1	TRBV4-2	-	13	-	TGTGCCAGCAGCTTCGACAAGAACACTGAAGCTTTCTTT	CASSFDKNTEAFF
TRBJ2-3	TRBV7-9	TRBD2	16	-	TGTGCCAGCAGCCCATGGGGAGCGGGAGGTGAAGATACGCAGTATTTT	CASSPWGAGGEDTQYF
TRBJ2-1	TRBV10-1	TRBD2	12	-	TGCGCCAGCAGTGATGTAGCGGGCAAGCAGTTCTTC	CASSDVAGKQFF
TRBJ2-1	TRBV14	TRBD2	17	few	TGTGCCAGCAGCCTGACCGGTTCCAGCGGGAGGGCCCTTGAGCAGTTCTTC	CASSLTGSSGRALEQFF
TRBJ2-7	TRBV27	TRBD2	13	once	TGTGCCAGCAGGGCTAGCGGGGCCTACGAGCAGTACTTC	CASRASGAYEQYF
TRBJ1-1	TRBV7-9	-	17	-	TGTGCCAGCAGCTTATACGGCAGGGGTACTCTGGGGGCTGAAGCTTTCTTT	CASSLYGRGTLGAEAFF
TRBJ2-2	TRBV29-1	-	12	few	TGCAGCGCCACGGAGGGAACCGGGGAGCTGTTTTTT	CSATEGTGELFF
TRBJ2-7	TRBV5-6	-	14	-	TGTGCCAGCAGGGCGTTGGACATTGCCTACGAGCAGTACTTC	CASRALDIAYEQYF
TRBJ1-2	TRBV19	TRBD1	13	-	TGTGCCAGTACGGAGGGACAGGGCTATGGCTACACCTTC	CASTEGQGYGYTF
TRBJ2-2	TRBV7-2	TRBD2	15	-	TGTGCCACCAGCTTAACTCGGGGGGGGGCCGGGGAGCTGTTTTTT	CATSLTRGGAGELFF
TRBJ1-2	TRBV28	-	14	-	TGTGCCAGCAGTCCGAACCAGGGTGTAGGGGGCTACACCTTC	CASSPNQGVGGYTF
TRBJ1-5	TRBV5-1	TRBD1	14	-	TGCGCCAGCAGCTTAGAGACAGGGGGGCAGCCCCAGCATTTT	CASSLETGGQPQHF
TRBJ1-1	TRBV19	-	13	-	TGTGCCAGTAGTATATCAGGAAACACTGAAGCTTTCTTT	CASSISGNTEAFF
TRBJ2-5	TRBV7-2	-	13	-	TGTGCCAGCAGCCTTACAGGAAAAGAGACCCAGTACTTC	CASSLTGKETQYF
TRBJ1-1	TRBV7-9	TRBD1	13	-	TGTGCCAGCAGCTCGACAACAGGGGCTGAAGCTTTCTTT	CASSSTTGAEAFF
TRBJ2-7	TRBV7-9	TRBD1	17	-	TGTGCCAGCAGCGATAGAACCGGGACAGACTATACCTACGAGCAGTACTTC	CASSDRTGTDYTYEQYF
TRBJ2-1	TRBV18	TRBD1	14	once	TGTGCCAGCTCCACCGGGACAGGGGACAATGAGCAGTTCTTC	CASSTGTGDNEQFF
TRBJ2-2	TRBV27	TRBD2	15	few	TGTGCCAGCAGTTTAGCGGGAGGGATGACCGGGGAGCTGTTTTTT	CASSLAGGMTGELFF
TRBJ2-1	TRBV7-2	TRBD2	15	-	TGTGCCAGCAGCTGGTCCGGGACTAGTGACAATGAGCAGTTCTTC	CASSWSGTSDNEQFF
TRBJ1-2	TRBV28	-	14	-	TGTGCCAGCAGTTCGGCACAGGGAGACTATGGCTACACCTTC	CASSSAQGDYGYTF
TRBJ2-1	TRBV30	-	11	-	TGTGCCTGGAGTCTTTACAATGAGCAGTTCTTC	CAWSLYNEQFF
TRBJ2-2	TRBV5-4	TRBD1	13	-	TGTGCCAGCAGCTTACAGGGGAACGGGGAGCTGTTTTTT	CASSLQGNGELFF
TRBJ1-5	TRBV3-1/TRBV3-2	TRBD1	14	-	TGTGCCAGCAGCCAAAAGACAGGGGATCAGCCCCAGCATTTT	CASSQKTGDQPQHF
TRBJ1-2	TRBV7-2	-	13	-	TGTGCCAGCAGCTTTTGGGGGGGCTATGGCTACACCTTC	CASSFWGGYGYTF
TRBJ2-1	TRBV18	TRBD2	15	-	TGTGCCAGCTCAACCGGGACTAGCGGGGCCAGCGAGCAGTTCTTC	CASSTGTSGASEQFF
TRBJ2-6	TRBV5-1	-	16	few	TGCGCCAGCTTCAGCCTCCGCGGGTCTGGGGCCAACGTCCTGACTTTC	CASFSLRGSGANVLTF
TRBJ2-5	TRBV2	-	15	-	TGTGCCAGCAGAGGGCGATCAGGGGGGCAAGAGACCCAGTACTTC	CASRGRSGGQETQYF
TRBJ2-2	TRBV28	TRBD2	15	-	TGTGCCAGCAGGACTAGCGGGAGAGAGACCGGGGAGCTGTTTTTT	CASRTSGRETGELFF
TRBJ1-1	TRBV29-1	-	11	-	TGCAGCGTTGAACAGAACACTGAAGCTTTCTTT	CSVEQNTEAFF
TRBJ1-5	TRBV28	TRBD1	14	once	TGTGCCAGCAGTCGAACACAGGGGACTCAGCCCCAGCATTTT	CASSRTQGTQPQHF
TRBJ2-3	TRBV7-3	-	16	-	TGTGCCAGCAGCTTAACGCAAGGGGCGCAGACAGATACGCAGTATTTT	CASSLTQGAQTDTQYF
TRBJ2-7	TRBV7-9	TRBD2	14	-	TGTGCCAGCAGCCGACTAGCTGCGGACGACGAGCAGTACTTC	CASSRLAADDEQYF
TRBJ1-1	TRBV10-2	TRBD1	15	-	TGCGCCAGCAGGGCCTTACAGGGGAGAAACACTGAAGCTTTCTTT	CASRALQGRNTEAFF
TRBJ2-5	TRBV21-1	-	13	once	TGTGCCAGCAGCAAAACCCCATACGGGACCCAGTACTTC	CASSKTPYGTQYF
TRBJ1-6	TRBV7-2	TRBD1	15	-	TGTGCCAGCAGCTTATTAACAGGGGGCGATTCACCCCTCCACTTT	CASSLLTGGDSPLHF
TRBJ1-1	TRBV7-3	-	15	-	TGTGCCAGCAGCTTAATTGTTGCGAGTAACACTGAAGCTTTCTTT	CASSLIVASNTEAFF
TRBJ2-5	TRBV7-2	-	15	once	TGTGCCAGCAGCTTAGAGGCAGGGTCGGGTGAGACCCAGTACTTC	CASSLEAGSGETQYF
TRBJ2-7	TRBV6-5	-	13	-	TGTGCCAGCGGGAAGGACAACTCCTACGAGCAGTACTTC	CASGKDNSYEQYF
TRBJ2-7	TRBV29-1	-	13	-	TGCAGCGTTAGCGGACTGAGCTCCTACGAGCAGTACTTC	CSVSGLSSYEQYF
TRBJ2-3	TRBV13	-	13	-	TGTGCCAGCAGCTTGGAGGGGCCAGATACGCAGTATTTT	CASSLEGPDTQYF
TRBJ2-3	TRBV5-1	TRBD1	15	-	TGCGCCAGCAGCTTGGACAGGGGTAGCACAGATACGCAGTATTTT	CASSLDRGSTDTQYF
TRBJ2-6	TRBV14	-	15	-	TGTGCCAGCAGTCGAGAGGGATCTGGGGCCAACGTCCTGACTTTC	CASSREGSGANVLTF
TRBJ2-7	TRBV7-8	-	16	-	TGTGCCAGCAGCAGGTCACGGGAAGAGGCGCTCTACGAGCAGTACTTC	CASSRSREEALYEQYF
TRBJ2-5	TRBV27	TRBD1	17	-	TGTGCCAGCAGTTCTCAAAGGACAGGGGGCTTCCAAGAGACCCAGTACTTC	CASSSQRTGGFQETQYF